Below, 31 T cell receptor beta chains from the same sample are listed, as sequenced in a study of cytomegalovirus exposure and HLA in healthy donors. Primers included in the PCR were 60 Vbeta and 13 Jbeta primers. Generated by immunoSEQ multiplex PCR, the TCRdb table keeps only in-frame clones and is missing some. The sample yields about 170,000 clones, around three quarters seen once. The sample comprised PBMCs. Source of these receptors: a middle-aged man in good health and CMV-seropositive.

The count of this clone is one. This chain uses TRBV29-1 with TRBJ2-3, with 7 bases that match TRBD2. With V trimmed by 7 bases and J by 2 bases, 9 bases remained unmatched. Germline V gives CDR1 SQVTM, CDR2 ANQGSEA. The CDR3 totals 14 residues. The chain's CDR3 is CSANAGTTTDTQYF. CDR3 sequence (DNA): TGCAGCGCTAATGCCGGGACTACCACAGATACGCAGTATTTT.

The chain joins TRBV5-4 to TRBJ1-6; D is unresolved. Trimming stripped 4 bases from V and 7 bases from J, with 15 bases between. In germline, CDR1 is SGHNT, CDR2 YYREEE (reference sequence). The CDR3 length is 15 residues. The CDR3 region has the DNA TGTGCCAGCAGCCCCGAAGCAGGATTAAATTCACCCCTCCACTTT. It codes for CASSPEAGLNSPLHF.

On this clone itself: The sample contains more than one DNA sequence encoding this CDR3. The chain carries TRBV5-1 and TRBJ1-4; 7 bases align to TRBD1. This CDR3 has 15 amino acids. Germline lookup yields CDR1 SGHRS and CDR2 YFSETQ. The trim removed 0 bases at V and 3 bases at J, leaving 2 bases unmatched. CDR3 DNA sequence: TGCGCCAGCAGCTTGGCGGGACAGCCTAATGAAAAACTGTTTTTT. Protein sequence: CASSLAGQPNEKLFF.

The chain is built from TRBV4-2 and TRBJ2-5, with D uncertain. The J call may be in error: the DNA end matches TRBJ2-7 better. Per germline, CDR1 LGHNA and CDR2 YNFKEQ. The CDR3 loop spans 13 amino acids. CDR3 residues: CASSQVASYEQYF. CDR3 coding DNA: TGTGCCAGCAGCCAAGTAGCCTCCTACGAGCAGTACTTC.

The chain employs TRBV7-2 and TRBJ1-2; 8 bases match TRBD1. Germline CDR1 and CDR2: SGHTA and FQGNSA. V was pared by 2 bases and J by 8 bases, with 7 bases of the junction left unmatched. The CDR3 contains 14 residues. The CDR3 protein is CASSLQGAGWGYTF. CDR3 DNA sequence: TGTGCCAGCAGCTTACAGGGGGCAGGCTGGGGCTACACCTTC.

The chain is built from TRBV7-3 and TRBJ2-2, with D maybe TRBD2 (7 bases). Germline CDR1 SGHTA, CDR2 FQGTGA. Trimming took off 4 bases at V and 8 bases at J, with 17 bases between the two ends. This CDR3 comprises 15 residues. Here the CDR3 DNA reads TGTGCCAGCAGCTCCCTCGGGGGGCCTGGTGGGGAGCTGTTTTTT. It translates to CASSSLGGPGGELFF.

The rearrangement joins TRBV5-1 to TRBJ2-2; a weak D match, TRBD1 (5 bases). This CDR3 comprises 14 residues. Deletions cut 2 bases from V and 0 bases from J, with 5 bases between. Germline V lookup: CDR1 SGHRS, CDR2 YFSETQ. This chain's CDR3 is CASSLQANTGELFF. CDR3 sequence (DNA): TGCGCCAGCAGCTTACAGGCGAACACCGGGGAGCTGTTTTTT. Combining the CDR3 with reference TRBV5-1 and TRBJ2-2 gives the whole variable domain KAGVTQTPRYLIKTRGQQVTLSCSPISGHRSVSWYQQTPGQGLQFLFEYFSETQRNKGNFPGRFSGRQFSNSRSEMNVSTLELGDSALYLCASSLQANTGELFFGEGSRLTVL.

The chain's CDR3 is CASSTRLWEERTEAFF. CDR3 in DNA: TGTGCCAGCAGTACAAGATTGTGGGAGGAGAGAACTGAAGCTTTCTTT. This rearrangement joins TRBV27 to TRBJ1-1, with unresolved D. Germline lookup yields CDR1 MNHEY and CDR2 SMNVEV (reference sequence). V dropped 5 bases and J dropped 5 bases, with 21 bases sitting between them. The CDR3 has 16 amino acids.

The gene calls are TRBV7-9 and TRBJ2-1; D uncertain. The CDR3 totals 13 residues. The ends were cut back, 5 bases at V and 0 bases at J, with 5 bases in the middle. Germline loops: CDR1 SEHNR, CDR2 FQNEAQ (reference sequence). CDR3 sequence (DNA): TGTGCCAGCAGCGCAGGCTCCTACAATGAGCAGTTCTTC. Encoded protein: CASSAGSYNEQFF.

The chain employs TRBV7-9 and TRBJ1-4; D unclear. The CDR3 is made up of 15 amino acids. Deletions cut 2 bases from V and 1 base from J, with 8 bases between. The germline V gene encodes CDR1 SEHNR and CDR2 FQNEAQ (reference sequence). CDR3 DNA sequence: TGTGCCAGCAGCTTATCTGGGAGAACTAATGAAAAACTGTTTTTT. Its protein is CASSLSGRTNEKLFF.

The gene calls are TRBV5-5 and TRBJ2-5; a possible D gene is TRBD1 (5 bases). The length of the CDR3 is 14 residues. The germline V gene has CDR1 SGHKS and CDR2 YYEKEE (reference sequence). V shed 5 bases and J shed 0 bases, with 11 bases lying between them. As DNA, the CDR3 is TGTGCCAGCAGGGCAGGGCCCAACCAAGAGACCCAGTACTTC. Residues: CASRAGPNQETQYF.

V and J are TRBV6-6 and TRBJ1-4, with D maybe TRBD1 (6 bases). Trimming pared 4 bases from V and 4 bases from J, leaving 16 bases between. The CDR3 contains 16 residues. Germline assignment: CDR1 MNHNY and CDR2 SVGAGI (reference sequence). CDR3 coding DNA: TGTGCCAGCAGTTCACTCCGGGACAAGATTAATGAAAAACTGTTTTTT. This translates into CASSSLRDKINEKLFF.

There are a few counts of this clone. The CDR3 sequence: CASSERWSYEQYF. CDR3 in DNA: TGTGCCAGCAGCGAGAGGTGGTCCTACGAGCAGTACTTC. The chain joins TRBV11-3 to TRBJ2-5; D gene uncertain. The J call could be wrong; TRBJ2-7 is a better fit for the DNA end. This CDR3 is built from 13 residues. CDR1 and CDR2 (germline): SGHNT, YENEEA.

V and J are TRBV5-1 and TRBJ1-2; 8 bases line up with TRBD1. The V gene's germline CDR1 is SGHRS and CDR2 YFSETQ. Germline trimming cut 4 bases from V and 0 bases from J; bases unmatched to any gene: 14. This CDR3 has 18 amino acids. For the CDR3, the DNA is TGCGCCAGCAGCCCCATGGGGACAGGCCTTCTCTCTAACTATGGCTACACCTTC. Its translation: CASSPMGTGLLSNYGYTF. The complete variable domain, with remaining parts taken from reference TRBV5-1 and TRBJ1-2, reads KAGVTQTPRYLIKTRGQQVTLSCSPISGHRSVSWYQQTPGQGLQFLFEYFSETQRNKGNFPGRFSGRQFSNSRSEMNVSTLELGDSALYLCASSPMGTGLLSNYGYTFGSGTRLTVV.

The chain has TRBV7-9 and TRBJ1-5; D is unclear. CDR3 size: 12 residues. V was pared by 7 bases and J by 9 bases, with 13 bases between. The V gene's germline CDR1 is SEHNR and CDR2 FQNEAQ (reference sequence). The CDR3 nucleotides read TGTGCCAGCAACCTAATGGGAGGGCCCCAGCATTTT. Protein: CASNLMGGPQHF.

The J gene is TRBJ2-1, the V gene TRBV7-2; 11 nucleotides align to TRBD2. The CDR3 loop spans 17 amino acids. Germline values: CDR1 SGHTA, CDR2 FQGNSA. V gave up 2 bases and J gave up 3 bases; unmatched junction bases: 6. CDR3 in DNA: TGTGCCAGCAGCTTATCTCTCCTAGCGGGGGGCTACAATGAGCAGTTCTTC. Amino acids: CASSLSLLAGGYNEQFF.

This rearrangement joins TRBV9 to TRBJ2-7, with 7 nucleotides matching TRBD2. Germline loops: CDR1 SGDLS, CDR2 YYNGEE. The CDR3 covers 15 residues. With V trimmed by 4 bases and J by 3 bases, 10 bases remained unmatched. In DNA form, the CDR3 reads TGTGCCAGCAGCCCCCTGGGCGGGGGTGTCTACGAGCAGTACTTC. It codes for CASSPLGGGVYEQYF.

The chain couples TRBV4-3 to TRBJ1-2; D is perhaps TRBD1 (5 bases). Germline-derived CDR1 and CDR2 are LGHNA and YSLEER. The CDR3 extends over 16 amino acids. Deletions cut 0 bases from V and 0 bases from J, with 11 bases between. The CDR3 is CASSQDQAGPNYGYTF. The CDR3 coding sequence is TGCGCCAGCAGCCAAGATCAGGCGGGGCCTAACTATGGCTACACCTTC.

DNA of the CDR3: TGTGCCTGGAGTTTCCTAGCGGTCGCAGATACGCAGTATTTT. Translating gives CAWSFLAVADTQYF. This chain connects TRBV30 to TRBJ2-3; TRBD2 matches 7 bases. The CDR3 has 14 residues. Trimming took 2 bases from V and 4 from J; bases not matched to a gene: 6. CDR1 is GTSNPN, CDR2 SVGIG, per germline (reference sequence).

The chain combines TRBV2 with TRBJ2-5, with D perhaps TRBD1 (7 bases). This CDR3 has 14 amino acids. Germline CDR1 and CDR2: SNHLY and FYNNEI. With 6 bases removed from V and 0 bases from J, the gap between germline ends came to 11 bases. The CDR3 DNA sequence: TGTGCCAGCAGGGCGGGACAGTACCAAGAGACCCAGTACTTC. Protein sequence: CASRAGQYQETQYF.

The chain joins TRBV7-9 to TRBJ1-2; 7 nucleotides match TRBD1. V shed 5 bases, J shed 2 bases, and the junction held 5 bases outside the gene matches. This CDR3 contains 14 residues. Per germline, CDR1 SEHNR and CDR2 FQNEAQ (reference sequence). The DNA for the CDR3 is TGTGCCAGCAGCATGGGGACAGAGAACTATGGCTACACCTTC. Its translation: CASSMGTENYGYTF.

This clone was picked up a small number of times. The chain couples TRBV6-5 to TRBJ2-3, with a tentative D call TRBD2 (6 bases). Germline V lookup: CDR1 MNHEY, CDR2 SVGAGI. The CDR3 has 14 amino acids. V dropped 6 bases and J dropped 2 bases, with 12 bases sitting between them. The CDR3 is CASSPLALTDTQYF. The CDR3 DNA reads as TGTGCCAGCAGCCCGCTAGCGCTCACAGATACGCAGTATTTT.

Points on this clone: The sample holds other DNA sequences that translate to the same CDR3. The CDR3 DNA is TGTGCCAGCAGCTTGGGGGCGGGGGGCTCCTACAATGAGCAGTTCTTC. Protein sequence: CASSLGAGGSYNEQFF. This chain links TRBV5-6 with TRBJ2-1; 8 nucleotides match TRBD2. The junction had 2 bases not matched to a gene; V was cut back by 0 bases and J by 0 bases. The CDR3 has 16 residues. Germline loops: CDR1 SGHDT, CDR2 YYEEEE.

In its sample, this clone was seen many times. V is TRBV5-4 and J is TRBJ1-2; 9 bases fit TRBD1. The CDR3 covers 14 residues. Trimming took 4 bases from V and 4 from J; bases not matched to a gene: 5. Germline values: CDR1 SGHNT, CDR2 YYREEE (reference sequence). The CDR3 bases are TGTGCCAGCAGCCCCGAGACAGGGGGCTATGGCTACACCTTC. This sequence encodes CASSPETGGYGYTF.

This chain joins TRBV6-5 and TRBJ1-2; 8 nucleotides agree with TRBD1. The trim removed 5 bases at V and 7 bases at J, leaving 6 bases unmatched. Germline V gene sequence: CDR1 MNHEY, CDR2 SVGAGI. The CDR3 spans 13 residues. DNA for the CDR3: TGTGCCAGCAGTGGACAGGGAGGGTTTGGCTACACCTTC. Translation: CASSGQGGFGYTF.

In its sample, this clone was seen a few times. The CDR3 DNA follows: TGTGCCAGCACCGCCCTCGGTCGCGGCTACACCTTC. Its translation is CASTALGRGYTF. The rearrangement uses TRBV5-4 and TRBJ1-2; D not resolved. Trimming took 6 bases from V and 8 from J, leaving 14 bases between them. CDR1 SGHNT and CDR2 YYREEE come from the germline V gene (reference sequence). The CDR3 runs to 12 residues.

V usage is TRBV5-1 and J usage is TRBJ2-5; tentatively, D is TRBD1 (7 bases). Trimming shortened V by 5 bases and J by 3 bases, and 23 bases separated the two germline ends. Germline CDR1 SGHRS, CDR2 YFSETQ. The CDR3 is 17 residues long. CDR3 nucleotides: TGCGCCAGCAGTCTTCGGGTGTTAGGAGGGGGCGAAGAGACCCAGTACTTC. Its protein is CASSLRVLGGGEETQYF.

The gene calls are TRBV6-4 and TRBJ1-2; D unresolved. With 2 bases removed from V and 9 bases from J, the gap between germline ends came to 10 bases. Per germline, CDR1 MRHNA and CDR2 SNTAGT. CDR3 length: 12 residues. The CDR3 region has the DNA TGTGCCAGCAGTGACAATTATGTCCGCTACACCTTC. Amino acid sequence: CASSDNYVRYTF.

Comment on this clone: This sample includes further DNA sequences coding for the same CDR3. The chain carries TRBV4-3 and TRBJ2-1; 7 bases agree with TRBD1. This CDR3 region has 14 residues. V shed 3 bases and J 4 bases; nucleotides not matched to a gene: 3. Germline assignment: CDR1 LGHNA and CDR2 YSLEER. The CDR3 coding sequence is TGCGCCAGCAGCCATTCAGGGGGTTACAATGAGCAGTTCTTC. It specifies CASSHSGGYNEQFF.

The chain uses TRBV6-1 and TRBJ2-7; D is perhaps TRBD2 (6 bases). Trimming cost V 7 bases and J 6 bases, with 19 bases left between them. This CDR3 spans 14 amino acids. The germline CDR1 and CDR2 sequences are MNHNS and SASEGT. The CDR3 DNA reads TGTGCCAGCACCGAATTGCGGGACCGGGGCGAGCAGTACTTC. Amino acid sequence: CASTELRDRGEQYF.

The chain employs TRBV19 and TRBJ1-1, with TRBD1 identical over 7 bases. The CDR3 is 17 residues long. CDR1 and CDR2 (germline): LNHDA, SQIVND (reference sequence). V lost 7 bases to trimming and J lost 1 base; unmatched junction nucleotides: 15. The CDR3 DNA is TGTGCCAGTATTCGACGGGACAGTGGGGCAGCGAACACTGAAGCTTTCTTT. Its protein is CASIRRDSGAANTEAFF.